Sequencing of this TCR beta chain was carried out in a study of T cell repertoires in cytomegalovirus infection. Study summary: It can be stated that public TCR beta signatures indicated CMV infection as well as a matching HLA type. General observations from the study: There were HLA-C-restricted CMV-specific TCR beta clonotypes dominating the ex vivo response. Cumulated frequencies of public TCR beta families served to identify carriers of CMV plus the relevant HLA.

This clonotype was picked up a small number of times. The antigen is not known. Each CDR3 protein is one row after TCRdb ran MiXCR on the reads. Of 450,000 to 650,000 distinct CDR3 sequences listed, around 27% are singletons. The clonotype was recovered from a human donor in good health (CMV status not recorded). Some clones in this sample may be carry-over from other donors' samples. Source material: PBMCs.

CDR3 sequence: CASSLVVGSTPLHF. DNA for the CDR3: TGTGCCAGCAGCTTAGTGGTGGGTTCAACACCCCTCCACTTT. This sequence joins TRBV7-2 and TRBJ1-6; no definite D call. Trimming removed 1 base from V and 11 bases from J, with 12 bases in between. The CDR3 runs to 14 residues. Germline V CDR1 and CDR2: SGHTA, FQGNSA.